The source of this T cell receptor (beta chain) is a study of radiotherapy plus CTLA-4 blockade in lung cancer. Study at large: Of all patients, more than 15% responded objectively and about 30% showed disease control. Findings and limits, study-wide: TCR clones originating in tumors grew in number in blood after radiotherapy plus ipilimumab.

The protocol was immunoSEQ multiplex PCR, while the TCRdb copy is restricted to in-frame clones and leaves out a portion. The sample includes over 60,000 clones, 87% of them seen just once. For this clone: Its matching antigen is unknown.

The CDR3 is made up of 14 amino acids. Per germline, CDR1 MDHEN and CDR2 SYDVKM. The germline V and J ends were trimmed by 3 bases and 9 bases, with 16 bases remaining between them. Patients with chemo-refractory metastatic non-small-cell lung cancer received focal radiation plus CTLA-4 blockade with ipilimumab. The V and J genes are TRBV28 and TRBJ2-3; a weak D match, TRBD1 (6 bases). The clonotype originates from a human donor with non-small cell lung cancer that progressed on radiotherapy plus ipilimumab. This specimen was peripheral blood, taken from a patient treated with radiotherapy plus ipilimumab. CDR3 amino acids: CASSFPLTGSTQYF. CDR3 bases: TGTGCCAGCAGTTTCCCTCTGACAGGCAGCACGCAGTATTTT.